These 29 T cell receptor beta chains originate from one sample sequenced in a study of vaccination effects on CD4 cells after COVID-19. The antigens of these receptors remain unknown. Ahead of sequencing, the ViraFEST assay grew antigen-specific CD4+ T cells using viral peptide pools. Culture proceeded for approximately nine days, and CD4+ T cells were then isolated. Two-dose BNT162b2 or mRNA-1273 vaccination was given to participants. This table comes from immunoSEQ multiplex PCR, and its TCRdb copy is limited to in-frame clones, with some not included. The sample lists some 30,000 clones, 65% seen once, with about 8.1% in the top ten. Sequences were derived from CD4+ T cells from PBMCs cultured with SARS-CoV-2 spike peptides, sampled after COVID-19 vaccination. All receptors derive from a human donor who received a COVID-19 vaccine.

The chain has TRBV24-1 and TRBJ2-1; a possible D gene is TRBD2 (5 bases). Trimming shortened V by 7 bases and J by 6 bases, and 15 bases separated the two germline ends. The CDR3 covers 14 residues. CDR1 and CDR2 (germline): KGHDR, SFDVKD. This CDR3 is CATRAGSWVNEQFF. CDR3 coding DNA: TGTGCCACCAGGGCGGGTAGCTGGGTCAATGAGCAGTTCTTC.

V is TRBV15 and J is TRBJ2-4; 8 nucleotides line up with TRBD2. CDR1 is LNHNV and CDR2 is YYDKDF in the germline V gene (reference sequence). Trimming removed 3 bases from V and 7 bases from J; junction bases left unmatched: 11. This CDR3 spans 16 amino acids. DNA of the CDR3: TGTGCCACCAGCAGGACGGGGGGGCTTGAGTATAACATTCAGTACTTC. It yields the protein CATSRTGGLEYNIQYF.

This clone was seen more than once but under ten times. This chain links TRBV3-1 (or the pseudogene TRBV3-2) with TRBJ2-5; 7 nucleotides agree with TRBD2. The CDR3 has 13 amino acids. Germline trimming cut 4 bases from V and 3 bases from J; bases unmatched to any gene: 2. The germline gives CDR1 LGHDT, CDR2 YNNKEL (reference sequence). CDR3 amino acids: CASSPGLKETQYF. The CDR3, as DNA: TGTGCCAGCAGCCCGGGACTAAAAGAGACCCAGTACTTC.

The chain uses TRBV27 and TRBJ1-2; a possible D gene is TRBD1 (5 bases). CDR3 length equals 13 residues. CDR1 and CDR2 (germline): MNHEY, SMNVEV (reference sequence). V lost 3 bases to trimming and J lost 3 bases, with 8 bases between them. The CDR3 loop is CASSFKGHYGYTF. The DNA of the CDR3 is TGTGCCAGCAGTTTCAAGGGACACTATGGCTACACCTTC.

This clone was detected only once. V is TRBV5-5 and J is TRBJ2-5; D is ambiguous. The V gene's germline CDR1 is SGHKS and CDR2 YYEKEE (reference sequence). Trimming removed 2 bases from V and 4 bases from J, with 9 bases in between. The CDR3 spans 13 residues. The CDR3, as DNA: TGTGCCAGCAGCTTCCCTCAGGCAGAGACCCAGTACTTC. This sequence encodes CASSFPQAETQYF.

This clone was detected a few times. V gene TRBV10-1 combines with J gene TRBJ2-3, with a tentative D call TRBD2 (7 bases). The germline CDR1 and CDR2 sequences are WNHNN and SYGVQD (reference sequence). The CDR3 covers 15 residues. The germline V and J ends were trimmed by 4 bases and 1 base, with 12 bases remaining between them. This CDR3 reads CASSVGGGGTDTQYF. The CDR3 region has the DNA TGCGCCAGCAGTGTAGGGGGGGGAGGCACAGATACGCAGTATTTT.

V is TRBV29-1 and J is TRBJ2-2, with a possible D match to TRBD2 (6 bases). V shed 4 bases and J shed 5 bases, with 14 bases lying between them. The CDR3 has 14 amino acids. Germline CDR1 and CDR2: SQVTM and ANQGSEA. CDR3 protein: CSVAPRAGTGELFF. CDR3 nucleotide sequence: TGCAGCGTTGCCCCCAGGGCGGGGACCGGGGAGCTGTTTTTT.

The V gene is TRBV7-8, the J gene TRBJ2-7; weak D call: TRBD2 (6 bases). The V and J ends lost 5 bases and 7 bases respectively, with 18 bases between them. Germline lookup yields CDR1 SGHVS and CDR2 FQNEAQ. This CDR3 contains 14 residues. The CDR3 is CASSKTRFAGEQYF. Written as DNA, the CDR3 is TGTGCCAGCAGCAAGACTAGGTTCGCTGGTGAGCAGTACTTC.

The J gene is TRBJ1-3, the V gene TRBV3-1 (or the pseudogene TRBV3-2); D call uncertain. The CDR3 extends over 15 amino acids. CDR1 and CDR2 from the germline V gene are LGHDT and YNNKEL (reference sequence). Trimming shortened V by 1 base and J by 0 bases, and 7 bases separated the two germline ends. CDR3 residues: CASSQAGVSGNTIYF. Here the CDR3 DNA reads TGTGCCAGCAGCCAAGCCGGGGTCTCTGGAAACACCATATATTTT.

This clone rates as medium-sized. The chain carries TRBV7-2 and TRBJ2-7, with TRBD2 matching 11 bases. This CDR3 contains 14 residues. V was clipped by 4 bases and J by 5 bases; unmatched bases: 4. The V gene's germline CDR1 is SGHTA and CDR2 FQGNSA. CDR3 protein: CASSYSGRAHEQYF. In nucleotides, the CDR3 is TGTGCCAGCAGCTATAGCGGGAGGGCCCACGAGCAGTACTTC.

The chain recombines TRBV5-6 with TRBJ2-7; TRBD1 is a possible D gene (6 bases). The CDR3 consists of 12 residues. Between the trimmed V and J ends, which lost 2 bases and 12 bases, there was a span of 15 bases. Germline CDR1 reads SGHDT; CDR2 reads YYEEEE. The CDR3 DNA reads TGTGCCAGCAGCTTCGGGGCGGAACAGGGGTACTTC. Protein product: CASSFGAEQGYF.

Here the CDR3 DNA reads TGTGCCAGCGCTACAATGGAGGCGTTCGGAAACACCATATATTTT. Encoded protein: CASATMEAFGNTIYF. V gene TRBV7-9 combines with J gene TRBJ1-3; D is unclear. This CDR3 is built from 15 residues. The V gene lost 8 bases and the J gene lost 4 bases, with 18 bases spanning the gap. CDR1 and CDR2 from the germline V gene are SEHNR and FQNEAQ (reference sequence).

The chain recombines TRBV6-2 or TRBV6-3 with TRBJ1-6; D is uncertain. The germline CDR1 and CDR2 sequences are MNHEY and SVGEGT. V lost 2 bases, J lost 1 base, and 12 bases lay in between. CDR3 size: 17 residues. The CDR3 bases are TGTGCCAGCAGTTACCGGCAGCCCATTTCCTATAATTCACCCCTCCACTTT. Translated, it gives CASSYRQPISYNSPLHF.

The chain links TRBV3-1 (or the pseudogene TRBV3-2) to TRBJ2-7; D is undetermined. CDR1 LGHDT and CDR2 YNNKEL come from the germline V gene (reference sequence). V dropped 3 bases and J dropped 2 bases, with 5 bases sitting between them. CDR3 length: 12 residues. The CDR3 coding sequence is TGTGCCAGCAGCCAGAGTACCTACGAGCAGTACTTC. It translates to CASSQSTYEQYF.

This clone was detected once. The chain is built from TRBV24-1 and TRBJ2-1, with 9 bases fitting TRBD2. The CDR3 has 20 amino acids. V lost 1 base to trimming and J lost 0 bases; unmatched junction nucleotides: 12. Germline V gene sequence: CDR1 KGHDR, CDR2 SFDVKD. DNA for the CDR3: TGTGCCACCAGTGATTTCGTGTCTAGCGGGGACCTTAGCTCCTACAATGAGCAGTTCTTC. It translates to CATSDFVSSGDLSSYNEQFF.

The chain employs TRBV18 and TRBJ2-7; 9 nucleotides agree with TRBD1. The trim removed 5 bases at V and 7 bases at J, leaving 6 bases unmatched. The CDR3 totals 13 residues. Per germline, CDR1 KGHSH and CDR2 LQKENI. DNA for the CDR3: TGTGCCAGCTCAGCGGGGACAGGGTGGGAGCAGTACTTC. Its protein is CASSAGTGWEQYF.

The chain joins TRBV4-1 to TRBJ1-1; TRBD1 matches at 10 bases. Germline CDR1 MGHRA, CDR2 YSYEKL. V shed 6 bases and J 0 bases; nucleotides not matched to a gene: 13. The CDR3 is 18 residues long. The CDR3 region has the DNA TGCGCCAGCAGACGACCCGGGACAGGGGACCGTTTGAACACTGAAGCTTTCTTT. Translation gives CASRRPGTGDRLNTEAFF.

In nucleotides, the CDR3 is TGTGCCAGCAGCCAAGCCGGGACTAGCGGGACAGATACGCAGTATTTT. It codes for CASSQAGTSGTDTQYF. This chain uses TRBV3-1 (or the pseudogene TRBV3-2) with TRBJ2-3, with 12 nucleotides matching TRBD2. The germline V gene has CDR1 LGHDT and CDR2 YNNKEL (reference sequence). The trim removed 1 base at V and 3 bases at J, leaving 2 bases unmatched. There are 16 residues in the CDR3.

This sequence joins TRBV5-1 and TRBJ2-6; a possible D gene is TRBD1 (6 bases). Per germline, CDR1 SGHRS and CDR2 YFSETQ. The CDR3 loop spans 15 amino acids. Trimming left V 4 bases short and J 2 bases short, with 10 bases between. The DNA of the CDR3 is TGCGCCAGCAGCCCACAGGGAGCTGGGGCCAACGTCCTGACTTTC. Translated: CASSPQGAGANVLTF.

The CDR3 nucleotides read TGCGCCAGCAGCTTGGAACAGAGCACTGAAGCTTTCTTT. Translating it yields CASSLEQSTEAFF. The chain links TRBV5-1 to TRBJ1-1; D gene uncertain. V was trimmed by 0 bases and J by 4 bases, leaving 7 bases between them. Per the germline V gene, CDR1 is SGHRS and CDR2 is YFSETQ. This CDR3 region has 13 residues. The full variable domain, completed using reference TRBV5-1 and TRBJ1-1, is KAGVTQTPRYLIKTRGQQVTLSCSPISGHRSVSWYQQTPGQGLQFLFEYFSETQRNKGNFPGRFSGRQFSNSRSEMNVSTLELGDSALYLCASSLEQSTEAFFGQGTRLTVV.

CDR3 in amino acids: CASSSVFNMPYNEQFF. The CDR3 bases are TGTGCCAGCAGTTCCGTTTTCAACATGCCCTACAATGAGCAGTTCTTC. The chain employs TRBV6-6 and TRBJ2-1; D gene unclear. Germline CDR1 and CDR2: MNHNY and SVGAGI (reference sequence). This CDR3 spans 16 amino acids. Trimming removed 4 bases from V and 2 bases from J, with 15 bases in between.

The gene calls are TRBV4-2 and TRBJ2-7; TRBD2 might be the D (7 bases). The CDR3 runs 13 residues. Trimming took off 3 bases at V and 3 bases at J, with 9 bases between the two ends. Germline V CDR1 and CDR2: LGHNA, YNFKEQ. In DNA, the CDR3 is TGTGCCAGCAGCCAGAGGGGGGGCTACGAGCAGTACTTC. Its protein product is CASSQRGGYEQYF.

The V and J genes are TRBV6-6 and TRBJ2-3; 8 bases agree with TRBD1. This CDR3 region has 16 residues. Germline V gene lookup returns CDR1 MNHNY and CDR2 SVGAGI (reference sequence). The V gene end was trimmed by 0 bases and the J gene end by 1 base; junction bases not matched to a gene: 3. CDR3 amino acids: CASSYSGTGGTDTQYF. The CDR3 DNA follows: TGTGCCAGCAGTTACTCCGGGACAGGAGGCACAGATACGCAGTATTTT.

This chain links TRBV13 with TRBJ2-7; D is uncertain. The ends were cut back, 3 bases at V and 4 bases at J, with 16 bases in the middle. In germline, CDR1 is PRHDT, CDR2 FYEKMQ (reference sequence). The CDR3 covers 15 residues. The CDR3 reads CASSFTLIPPYEQYF. In nucleotides, the CDR3 is TGTGCCAGCAGCTTCACACTCATCCCCCCTTACGAGCAGTACTTC.

This clone was found a few times. V gene TRBV19 combines with J gene TRBJ1-2; D gene uncertain. The length of the CDR3 is 14 residues. CDR1 is LNHDA, CDR2 SQIVND, per germline (reference sequence). Trimming removed 3 bases from V and 1 base from J, with 9 bases in between. CDR3 region: CASSMYVRNYGYTF. CDR3 nucleotide sequence: TGTGCCAGTAGTATGTACGTCCGTAACTATGGCTACACCTTC.

V usage is TRBV14 and J usage is TRBJ1-1; D gene uncertain. The CDR3 spans 11 residues. Germline loops: CDR1 SGHDN, CDR2 FVKESK. Trimming took off 6 bases at V and 10 bases at J, with 12 bases between the two ends. Here the CDR3 DNA reads TGTGCCAGCAGTTCTAGGAGCATAGCTTTCTTT. Protein: CASSSRSIAFF.

The count of this clone is one. This rearrangement joins TRBV21-1 to TRBJ1-2; the table gives TRBD1 as D, unverified against the DNA. TRBV21-1 is a recognized pseudogene. CDR3 length equals 14 residues. The CDR3 reads CASTRDRGIYGYTF. The CDR3 DNA reads TGTGCCAGCACTAGGGACAGGGGTATCTATGGCTACACCTTC.

The V call is TRBV9, the J call TRBJ1-3; tentative D call: TRBD1 (6 bases). Looked up from germline, CDR1 is SGDLS and CDR2 is YYNGEE. CDR3 length equals 15 residues. V was pared by 4 bases and J by 2 bases, with 13 bases between. The CDR3 DNA is TGTGCCAGCAGCTTACAGGGTGACACTGGAAACACCATATATTTT. This gives the protein CASSLQGDTGNTIYF.

A note on this clone: This sample includes further DNA sequences coding for the same CDR3. The rearrangement links TRBV5-1 to TRBJ1-2, with D unresolved. This CDR3 has 12 residues. From germline, CDR1 is SGHRS and CDR2 YFSETQ. V lost 0 bases, J lost 8 bases, and 8 bases lay in between. The CDR3 coding sequence is TGCGCCAGCAGCTTGGGGACGGGAGGCTACACCTTC. This encodes CASSLGTGGYTF.